This T cell receptor beta chain comes out of a study of OX40 agonist ivuxolimab in advanced cancers. Broadly, across the study: Ivuxolimab, which targeted the costimulatory receptor OX40 (CD134), was an agonistic, fully human IgG2 monoclonal antibody. Intravenous ivuxolimab was administered to patients every 2 weeks at six dose levels: 0.01, 0.1, 0.3, 1.5, 3 and 10 mg/kg. The purpose of peripheral TCRbeta sequencing was to test whether ivuxolimab changed TCR sequence diversity and led to clonal T-cell expansion. Among the roughly 52 dose-escalation patients, some 19 had hepatocellular carcinoma, about 15 melanoma, 9 renal cell carcinoma and 9 head and neck cancer. Partial responses were achieved by three dose-escalation patients, of whom one had hepatocellular carcinoma and two had cutaneous melanoma. Patients were allowed to have had prior anti-PD-1, anti-PD-L1 or anti-CTLA-4 therapy, and 40% of the dose-escalation patients had been treated with checkpoint inhibitors. The paper covers the monotherapy dose-escalation part of the phase I ivuxolimab trial, which included N ≈ 57 patients. In the dose-escalation cohort, 70% to 85% of patients were male, and the mean age was around 60 years, with a range of about 23 to 85. What the study reported, not specific to this receptor: In the 0.1-3.0 mg/kg groups, partial responders were among the patients with the lowest normalized peripheral clonal expansion, particularly in CD8+ T cells. The antigen specificity of the clonally expanded peripheral T cells was not determined. Clonal expansion of both CD4+ and CD8+ blood T cells was observed from baseline to week 6 at doses 0.1 to 3.0 mg/kg. Low levels of normalized T-cell clonal expansion were also shown by some nonresponding patients. After ivuxolimab, more expanded clones were found on average in CD8+ T cells than in CD4+ T cells.

The trial excluded patients who had a history of autoimmune disease or were on systemic immunosuppression. Peripheral blood for TCR sequencing was drawn from every dose cohort at baseline, at cycle 4 day 1 and at cycle 7 day 1. Samples were obtained from an open-label, multicenter, first-in-human phase I dose-escalation trial of ivuxolimab. The trial enrolled adults with locally advanced or metastatic head and neck squamous cell, hepatocellular, melanoma or renal cell carcinoma. Before TCR sequencing, CD4+ T cells and CD8+ T cells were sorted from peripheral blood as separate populations. With respect to this clone: Its antigen is still unknown. Per-base qualities were not stored, and no clone one base away is much larger.

V is pared back by 6 bases and J by 4 bases, with 12 bases lying between the germline termini. The cysteine opens and the phenylalanine closes a CDR3 of 12 amino acids. Only the CDR3 part of the read is kept: 36 bases, read in frame from the first base. Taken from the germline V gene, the CDR1 and CDR2 loops are SQVTM and ANQGSEA. Genomic DNA was extracted from sorted cells for sequencing of the TCRbeta CDR3 region. TCRbeta CDR3 regions were sequenced using the immunoSEQ Assay. As stored in TCRdb, this immuneACCESS dataset retains in-frame rearrangements with V and J assigned. A fraction of the clones does not appear; measured against another copy, unresolved V genes explain less than half of the discrepancy, and the remainder lacks a known reason. The table for this sample lists some 72,000 clones; about 90% of them were counted only once. Of the sample, about 11% falls within the top ten clones.

Sequenced here: CD4+ or CD8+ T cells sorted from blood, sampled in a trial of the OX40 agonist ivuxolimab. The sequence derives from an adult with an advanced solid tumor such as melanoma, head and neck, liver or kidney cancer. The sequence links TRBV29-1 to TRBJ1-2, with the D gene too uncertain to name. The DNA reads TGCAGCGTACCGGGTCTCCCCTATGGCTACACCTTC. Its amino acids are CSVPGLPYGYTF.